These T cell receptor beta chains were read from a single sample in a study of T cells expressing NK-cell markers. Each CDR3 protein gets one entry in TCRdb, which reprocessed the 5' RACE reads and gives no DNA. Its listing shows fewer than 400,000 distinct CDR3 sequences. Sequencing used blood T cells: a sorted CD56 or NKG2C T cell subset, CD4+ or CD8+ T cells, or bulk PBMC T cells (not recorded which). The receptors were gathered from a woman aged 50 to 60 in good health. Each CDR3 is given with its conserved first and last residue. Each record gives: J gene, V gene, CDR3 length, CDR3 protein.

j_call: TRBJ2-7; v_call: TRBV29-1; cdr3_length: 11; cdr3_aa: CSVEDPVEQYF
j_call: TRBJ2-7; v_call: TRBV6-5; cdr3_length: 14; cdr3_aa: CASSYGPTSYEQYF
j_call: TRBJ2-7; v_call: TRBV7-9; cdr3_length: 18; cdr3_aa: CASSLALGGVGATYEQYF
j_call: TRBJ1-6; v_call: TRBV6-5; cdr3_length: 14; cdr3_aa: CASSYSRAAGALHF
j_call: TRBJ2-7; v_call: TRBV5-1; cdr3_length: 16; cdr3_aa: CASSLAVSASPYEQYF
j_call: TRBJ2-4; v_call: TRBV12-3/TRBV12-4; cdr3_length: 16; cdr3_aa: CASSLLPTLAKNIQYF
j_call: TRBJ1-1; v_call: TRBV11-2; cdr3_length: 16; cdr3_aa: CASSPRDRAKDTEAFF
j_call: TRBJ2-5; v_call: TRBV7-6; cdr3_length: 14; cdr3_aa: CASSPRTYRETQYF
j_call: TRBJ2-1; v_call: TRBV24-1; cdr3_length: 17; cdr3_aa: CATSDMSGTGARNEQFF
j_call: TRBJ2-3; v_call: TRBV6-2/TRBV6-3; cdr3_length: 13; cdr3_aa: CASMGGSTDTQYF
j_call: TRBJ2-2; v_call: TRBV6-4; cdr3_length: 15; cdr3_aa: CASSAGLGESGELFF
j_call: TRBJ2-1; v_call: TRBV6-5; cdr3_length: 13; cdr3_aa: CASSTRLGGEQFF
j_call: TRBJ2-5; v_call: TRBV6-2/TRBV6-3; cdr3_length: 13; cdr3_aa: CASSYEGRGTQYF
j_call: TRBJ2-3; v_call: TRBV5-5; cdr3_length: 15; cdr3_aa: CASSGGQRITDTQYF
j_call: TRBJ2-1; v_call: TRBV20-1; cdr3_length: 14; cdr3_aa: CSARRSSGRREQFF
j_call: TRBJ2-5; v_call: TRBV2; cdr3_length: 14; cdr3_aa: CASSEGAGQETQYF
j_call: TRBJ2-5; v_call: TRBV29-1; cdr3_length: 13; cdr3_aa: CSASGGLRETQYF
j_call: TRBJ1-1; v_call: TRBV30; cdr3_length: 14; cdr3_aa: CAWSVVRPGAEAFF
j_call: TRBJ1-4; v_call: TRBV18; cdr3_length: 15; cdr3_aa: CASSPTGATNEKLFF
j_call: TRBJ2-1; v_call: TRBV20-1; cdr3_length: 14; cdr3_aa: CSAQDGLRGNEQFF
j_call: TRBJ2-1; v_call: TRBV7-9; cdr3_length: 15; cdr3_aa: CASSALRGGDNEQFF
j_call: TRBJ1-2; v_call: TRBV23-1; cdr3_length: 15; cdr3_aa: CASSHNRGSNYGYTF
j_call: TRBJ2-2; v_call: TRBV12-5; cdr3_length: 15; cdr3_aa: CASGLMGPLSGELFF
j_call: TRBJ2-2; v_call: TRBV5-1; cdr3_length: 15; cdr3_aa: CASSPRQDRTGELFF
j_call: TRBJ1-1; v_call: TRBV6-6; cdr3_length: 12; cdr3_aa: CASSYGAGEAFF
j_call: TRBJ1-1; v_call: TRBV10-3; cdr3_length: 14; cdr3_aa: CATHNQVLNTEAFF
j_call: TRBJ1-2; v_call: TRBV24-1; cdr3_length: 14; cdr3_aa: CATSDPTGAGGYTF
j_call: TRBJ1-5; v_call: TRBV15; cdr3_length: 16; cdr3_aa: CATSRGRGASNQPQHF
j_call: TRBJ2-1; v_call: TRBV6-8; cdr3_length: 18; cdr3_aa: CASSYSTFEREDGNEQFF
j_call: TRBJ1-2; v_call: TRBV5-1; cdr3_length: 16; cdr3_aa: CASSQDSSRAGYGYTF
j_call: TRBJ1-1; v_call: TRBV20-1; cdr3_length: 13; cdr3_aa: CSAPEGPGTEAFF